The present entry profiles one T cell receptor (beta chain) with its context. The data are from a study of blood T cell repertoires in COVID-19. Turning to the study itself: PBMCs, B-cell-depleted T cells, or T cells provided the cDNA or gDNA that made up the material.

V lost 1 base and J 8 bases, leaving 3 bases between the germline ends. This CDR3 has 11 residues. The germline V gene has CDR1 LGHDT and CDR2 YNNKEL (reference sequence). In the original processing: Amplification of reference gene primers provided the estimated nucleated cell counts. Clones were sequenced by immunoSEQ multiplex PCR, and TCRdb holds only the in-frame ones, with some missing. V and J calls and clone size come straight from that table; D and trimming were deduced from the DNA. The sample has 270,000 or so clones, 75% to 90% seen once. The chain carries TRBV3-1 (or the pseudogene TRBV3-2) and TRBJ1-3; D unresolved. The sequenced sample was peripheral blood. The TCR sequence derives from a man aged 35 to 55 with acute or convalescent COVID-19. The CDR3 is CASSQGDTIYF. CDR3 nucleotide sequence: TGTGCCAGCAGCCAAGGCGACACCATATATTTT.